The rows below give T cell receptor beta chains drawn from one sample of a study of STAT5B mutations in CD4+ large granular lymphocyte leukemia. The protocol was immunoSEQ multiplex PCR, while the TCRdb copy is restricted to in-frame clones and leaves out a portion. The data show about 35,000 clones, 65% to 70% seen once. Sequenced: CD4+ T cells from blood buffy coats. Receptor source: a human donor in good health. Each CDR3 is given with its conserved first and last residue. A D gene is named only where the DNA matches it firmly. Size is omitted from some rows. Given values are once, few, many or a class for expanded clones.

V: TRBV7-3
size: .
J: TRBJ2-2
D: .
CDR3: CASSPPLLGGGELFF
DNA: TGTGCCAGCAGCCCCCCGCTCTTGGGAGGCGGGGAGCTGTTTTTT

V: TRBV5-8
size: .
J: TRBJ1-5
D: .
CDR3: CASSFDSNQPQHF
DNA: TGTGCCAGCAGCTTTGACAGCAATCAGCCCCAGCATTTT

V: TRBV5-6
size: .
J: TRBJ1-6
D: .
CDR3: CASSFDYNSPLHF
DNA: TGTGCCAGCAGCTTTGACTATAATTCACCCCTCCACTTT

V: TRBV2
size: .
J: TRBJ1-5
D: TRBD1
CDR3: CASKDRGPQPQHF
DNA: TGTGCCAGCAAAGACAGGGGGCCTCAGCCCCAGCATTTT

V: TRBV12-5
size: .
J: TRBJ2-7
D: TRBD1
CDR3: CASGLVPRWGQGASRGEQYF
DNA: TGTGCTAGTGGTTTGGTACCACGGTGGGGACAGGGGGCGTCGAGAGGGGAGCAGTACTTC

V: TRBV7-9
size: few
J: TRBJ2-7
D: .
CDR3: CASSNQGDQQYF
DNA: TGTGCCAGCAGCAATCAGGGAGATCAGCAGTACTTC

V: TRBV7-2
size: once
J: TRBJ1-3
D: .
CDR3: CASSLGTAGSGNTIYF
DNA: TGTGCCAGCAGCTTAGGTACGGCGGGCTCTGGAAACACCATATATTTT

V: TRBV7-9
size: .
J: TRBJ1-5
D: TRBD1
CDR3: CASSLGGQGQPQHF
DNA: TGTGCCAGCAGCTTAGGGGGACAGGGTCAGCCCCAGCATTTT

V: TRBV29-1
size: few
J: TRBJ1-2
D: .
CDR3: CSVERGGFNYGYTF
DNA: TGCAGCGTTGAAAGAGGCGGATTTAACTATGGCTACACCTTC

V: TRBV7-9
size: few
J: TRBJ2-3
D: TRBD2
CDR3: CASSFLAGTDTQYF
DNA: TGTGCCAGCAGCTTCCTAGCGGGCACAGATACGCAGTATTTT

V: TRBV9
size: few
J: TRBJ1-3
D: .
CDR3: CASSSLTGNTIYF
DNA: TGTGCCAGCAGCTCCTTGACTGGAAACACCATATATTTT

V: TRBV5-4
size: .
J: TRBJ2-3
D: TRBD2
CDR3: CASSLRLAGGADTQYF
DNA: TGTGCCAGCAGCTTAAGACTAGCGGGGGGTGCAGATACGCAGTATTTT

V: TRBV6-5
size: few
J: TRBJ1-2
D: TRBD1
CDR3: CASSYRTGQGVGYTF
DNA: TGTGCCAGCAGTTACCGTACTGGACAGGGCGTGGGCTACACCTTC

V: TRBV5-1
size: .
J: TRBJ1-1
D: .
CDR3: CASSFLGGDTEAFF
DNA: TGCGCCAGCAGCTTCCTGGGGGGGGACACTGAAGCTTTCTTT

V: TRBV19
size: .
J: TRBJ2-2
D: .
CDR3: CASSIDLDGELFF
DNA: TGTGCCAGTAGTATAGACCTTGATGGGGAGCTGTTTTTT

V: TRBV6-6
size: medium-sized
J: TRBJ1-1
D: .
CDR3: CATEQGWETEAFF
DNA: TGTGCCACCGAACAGGGATGGGAGACTGAAGCTTTCTTT

V: TRBV9
size: .
J: TRBJ2-1
D: .
CDR3: CASSGGASYNEQFF
DNA: TGTGCCAGCAGCGGCGGGGCTTCCTACAATGAGCAGTTCTTC